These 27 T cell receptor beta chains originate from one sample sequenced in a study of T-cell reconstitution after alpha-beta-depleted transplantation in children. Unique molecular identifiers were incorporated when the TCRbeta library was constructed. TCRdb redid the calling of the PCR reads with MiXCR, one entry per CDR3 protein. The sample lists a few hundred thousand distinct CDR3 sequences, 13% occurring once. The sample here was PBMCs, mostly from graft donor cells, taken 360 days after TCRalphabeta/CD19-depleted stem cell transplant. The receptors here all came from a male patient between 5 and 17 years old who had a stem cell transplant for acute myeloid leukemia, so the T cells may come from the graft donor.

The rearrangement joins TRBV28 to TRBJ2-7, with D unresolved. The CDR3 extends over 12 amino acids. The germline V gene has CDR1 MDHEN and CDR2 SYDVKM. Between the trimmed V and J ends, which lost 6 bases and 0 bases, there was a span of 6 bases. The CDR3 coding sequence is TGTGCCAGCAGACCGTTCTCCTACGAGCAGTACTTC. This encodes CASRPFSYEQYF.

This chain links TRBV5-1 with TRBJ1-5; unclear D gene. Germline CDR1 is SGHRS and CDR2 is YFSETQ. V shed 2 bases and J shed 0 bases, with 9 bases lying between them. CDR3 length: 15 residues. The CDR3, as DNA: TGCGCCAGCAGCTTTGACGGTTATAGCAATCAGCCCCAGCATTTT. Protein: CASSFDGYSNQPQHF.

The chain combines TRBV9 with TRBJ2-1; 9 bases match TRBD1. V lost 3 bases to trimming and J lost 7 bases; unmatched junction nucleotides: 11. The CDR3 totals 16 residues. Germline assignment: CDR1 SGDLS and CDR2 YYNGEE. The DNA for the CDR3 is TGTGCCAGCAGCGCCCGACCGGGACAGGGAATGAATGAGCAGTTCTTC. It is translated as CASSARPGQGMNEQFF. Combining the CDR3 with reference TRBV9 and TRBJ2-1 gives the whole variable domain DSGVTQTPKHLITATGQRVTLRCSPRSGDLSVYWYQQSLDQGLQFLIQYYNGEERAKGNILERFSAQQFPDLHSELNLSSLELGDSALYFCASSARPGQGMNEQFFGPGTRLTVL.

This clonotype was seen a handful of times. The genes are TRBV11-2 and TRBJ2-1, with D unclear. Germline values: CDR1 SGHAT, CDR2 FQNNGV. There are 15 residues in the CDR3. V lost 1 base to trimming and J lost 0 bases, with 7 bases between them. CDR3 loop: CASSLARLSYNEQFF. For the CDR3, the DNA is TGTGCCAGCAGCTTAGCCAGGCTCTCCTACAATGAGCAGTTCTTC.

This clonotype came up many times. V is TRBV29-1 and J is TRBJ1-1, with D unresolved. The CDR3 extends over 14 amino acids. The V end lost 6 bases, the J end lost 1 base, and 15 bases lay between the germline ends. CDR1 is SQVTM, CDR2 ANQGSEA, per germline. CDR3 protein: CSVSLQARNTEAFF. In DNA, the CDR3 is TGCAGCGTGTCCCTCCAGGCGCGGAACACTGAAGCTTTCTTT.

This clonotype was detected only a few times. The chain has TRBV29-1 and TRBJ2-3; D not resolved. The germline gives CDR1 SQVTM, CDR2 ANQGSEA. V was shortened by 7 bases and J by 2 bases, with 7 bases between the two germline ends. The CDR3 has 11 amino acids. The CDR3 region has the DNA TGCAGCGCCGCTGCCACAGATACGCAGTATTTT. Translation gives CSAAATDTQYF.

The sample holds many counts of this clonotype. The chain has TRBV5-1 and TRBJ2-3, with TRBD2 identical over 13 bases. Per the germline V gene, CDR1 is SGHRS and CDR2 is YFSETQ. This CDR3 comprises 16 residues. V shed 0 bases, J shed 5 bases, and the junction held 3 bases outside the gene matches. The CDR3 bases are TGCGCCAGCAGCTTGGAGGGGACTAGCGGGGAAGATACGCAGTATTTT. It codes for CASSLEGTSGEDTQYF.

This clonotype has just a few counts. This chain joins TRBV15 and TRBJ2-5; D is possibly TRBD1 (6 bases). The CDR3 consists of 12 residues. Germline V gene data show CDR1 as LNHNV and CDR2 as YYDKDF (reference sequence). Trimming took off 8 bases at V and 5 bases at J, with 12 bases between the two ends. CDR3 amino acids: CATAEGDETQYF. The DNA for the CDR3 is TGTGCCACCGCCGAGGGGGATGAGACCCAGTACTTC.

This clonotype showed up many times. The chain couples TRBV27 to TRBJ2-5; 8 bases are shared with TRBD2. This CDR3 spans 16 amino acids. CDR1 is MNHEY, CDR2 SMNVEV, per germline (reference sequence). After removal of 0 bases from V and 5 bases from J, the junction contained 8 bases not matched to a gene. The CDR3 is CASSLSRQGLGETQYF. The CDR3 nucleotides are TGTGCCAGCAGTTTATCGAGGCAGGGACTAGGGGAGACCCAGTACTTC.

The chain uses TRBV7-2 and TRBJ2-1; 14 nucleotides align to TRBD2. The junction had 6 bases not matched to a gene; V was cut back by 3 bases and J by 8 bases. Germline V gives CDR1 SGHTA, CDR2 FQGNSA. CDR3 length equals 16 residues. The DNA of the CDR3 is TGTGCCAGCAGCTTGGGACTAGCGGGAGCGGTCGATGAGCAGTTCTTC. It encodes CASSLGLAGAVDEQFF.

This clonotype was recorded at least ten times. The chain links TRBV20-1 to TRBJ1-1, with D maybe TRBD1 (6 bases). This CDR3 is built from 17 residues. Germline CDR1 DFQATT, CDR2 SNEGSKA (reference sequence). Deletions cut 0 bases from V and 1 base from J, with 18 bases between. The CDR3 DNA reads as TGCAGTGCTAGAGATCACCTAGGGGGGAGGGGGAACACTGAAGCTTTCTTT. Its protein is CSARDHLGGRGNTEAFF.

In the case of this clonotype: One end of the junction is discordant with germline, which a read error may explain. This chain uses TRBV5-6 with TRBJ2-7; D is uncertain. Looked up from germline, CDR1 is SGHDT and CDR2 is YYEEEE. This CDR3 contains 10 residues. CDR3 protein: CARSSGPKYF. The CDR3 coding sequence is TGTGCCAGGAGCTCCGGGCCCAAGTACTTC.

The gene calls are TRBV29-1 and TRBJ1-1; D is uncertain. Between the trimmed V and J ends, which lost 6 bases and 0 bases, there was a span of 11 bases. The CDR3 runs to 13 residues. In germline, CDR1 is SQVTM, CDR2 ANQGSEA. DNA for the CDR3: TGCAGCGTCTCACAGAGTATGAACACTGAAGCTTTCTTT. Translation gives CSVSQSMNTEAFF.

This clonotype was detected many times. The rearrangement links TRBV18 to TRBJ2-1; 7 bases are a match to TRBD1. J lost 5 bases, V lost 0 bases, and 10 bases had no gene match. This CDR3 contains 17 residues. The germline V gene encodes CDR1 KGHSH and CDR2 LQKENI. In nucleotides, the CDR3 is TGTGCCAGCTCACCACCAGTTTTGAGGGGGCTCCACAATGAGCAGTTCTTC. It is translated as CASSPPVLRGLHNEQFF. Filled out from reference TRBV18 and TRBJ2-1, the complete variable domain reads NAGVMQNPRHLVRRRGQEARLRCSPMKGHSHVYWYRQLPEEGLKFMVYLQKENIIDESGMPKERFSAEFPKEGPSILRIQQVVRGDSAAYFCASSPPVLRGLHNEQFFGPGTRLTVL.

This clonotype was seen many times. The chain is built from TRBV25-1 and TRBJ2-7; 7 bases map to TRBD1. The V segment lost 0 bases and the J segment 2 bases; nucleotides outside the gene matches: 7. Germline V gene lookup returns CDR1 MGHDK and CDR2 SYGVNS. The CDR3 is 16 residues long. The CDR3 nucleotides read TGTGCCAGCAGTGAATATATAGGACAGGCAACCTACGAGCAGTACTTC. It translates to CASSEYIGQATYEQYF.

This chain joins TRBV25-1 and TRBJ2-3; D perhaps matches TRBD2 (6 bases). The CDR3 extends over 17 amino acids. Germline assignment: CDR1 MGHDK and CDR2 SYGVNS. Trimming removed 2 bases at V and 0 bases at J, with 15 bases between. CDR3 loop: CASSEPGLATSTDTQYF. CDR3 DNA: TGTGCCAGCAGTGAACCGGGGCTAGCGACTAGCACAGATACGCAGTATTTT.

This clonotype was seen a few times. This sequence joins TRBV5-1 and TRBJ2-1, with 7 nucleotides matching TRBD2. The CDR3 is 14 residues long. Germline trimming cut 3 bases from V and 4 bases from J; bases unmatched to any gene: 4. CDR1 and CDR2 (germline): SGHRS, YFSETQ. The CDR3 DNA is TGCGCCAGCAGCTCGGTCGGGGGGTACAATGAGCAGTTCTTC. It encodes CASSSVGGYNEQFF.

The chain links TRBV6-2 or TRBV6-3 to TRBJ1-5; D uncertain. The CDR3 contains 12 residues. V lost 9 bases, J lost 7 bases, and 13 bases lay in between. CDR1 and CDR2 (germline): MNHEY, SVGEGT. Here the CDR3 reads CASHDFGQPQHF. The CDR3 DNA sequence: TGTGCCAGTCATGACTTCGGGCAGCCCCAGCATTTT.

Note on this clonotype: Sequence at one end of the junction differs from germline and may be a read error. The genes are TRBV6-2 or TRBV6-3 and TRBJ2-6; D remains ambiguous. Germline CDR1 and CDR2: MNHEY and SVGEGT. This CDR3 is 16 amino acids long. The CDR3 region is CASSSSGPSGPNVLTF. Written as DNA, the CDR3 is TGTGCCAGCAGTAGTTCAGGCCCGTCTGGGCCCAACGTCCTGACTTTC.

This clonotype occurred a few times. CDR3 residues: CASSQEETLADYEQYF. CDR3 sequence (DNA): TGCGCCAGCAGCCAAGAGGAGACACTAGCGGACTACGAGCAGTACTTC. The rearrangement uses TRBV4-3 and TRBJ2-7; TRBD2 matches 8 bases. CDR3 length: 16 amino acids. Germline CDR1 reads LGHNA; CDR2 reads YSLEER. V lost 0 bases and J lost 3; bases outside the gene matches: 7.

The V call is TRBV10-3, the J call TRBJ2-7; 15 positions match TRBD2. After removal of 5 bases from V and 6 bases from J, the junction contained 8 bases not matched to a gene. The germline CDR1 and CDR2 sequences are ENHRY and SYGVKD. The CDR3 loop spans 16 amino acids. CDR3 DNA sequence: TGTGCCATCAGTACCACTCCGGGACTAGCGGGAGGCGAGCAGTACTTC. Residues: CAISTTPGLAGGEQYF.

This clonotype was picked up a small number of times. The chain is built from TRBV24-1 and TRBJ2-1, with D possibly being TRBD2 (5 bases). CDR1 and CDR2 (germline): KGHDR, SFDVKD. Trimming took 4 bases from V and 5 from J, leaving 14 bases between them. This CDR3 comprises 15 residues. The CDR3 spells CATSDPVAPNNEQFF. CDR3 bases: TGTGCCACCAGTGACCCCGTAGCGCCCAACAATGAGCAGTTCTTC.

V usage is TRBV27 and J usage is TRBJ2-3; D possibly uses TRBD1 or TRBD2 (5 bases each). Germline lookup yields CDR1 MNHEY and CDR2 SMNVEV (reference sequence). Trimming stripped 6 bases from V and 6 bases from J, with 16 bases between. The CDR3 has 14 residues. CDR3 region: CASRFGTPQDTQYF. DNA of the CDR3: TGTGCCAGCAGATTCGGGACCCCCCAGGATACGCAGTATTTT.

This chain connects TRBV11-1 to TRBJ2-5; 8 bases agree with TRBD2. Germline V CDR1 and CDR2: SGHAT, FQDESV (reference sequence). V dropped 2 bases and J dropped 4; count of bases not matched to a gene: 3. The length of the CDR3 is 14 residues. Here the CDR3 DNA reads TGTGCCAGCAGCTTAAGTCTAGCGGGAGAGACCCAGTACTTC. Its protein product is CASSLSLAGETQYF.

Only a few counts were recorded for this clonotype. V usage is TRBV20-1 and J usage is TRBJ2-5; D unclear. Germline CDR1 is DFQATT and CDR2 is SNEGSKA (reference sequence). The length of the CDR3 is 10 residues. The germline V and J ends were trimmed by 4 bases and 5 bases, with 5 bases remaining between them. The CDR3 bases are TGCAGTGCTATGGCGGAGACCCAGTACTTC. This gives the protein CSAMAETQYF.

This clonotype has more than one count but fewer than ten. CDR3 in DNA: TGTGCCACCAGCAGAGATAGCAGCCGCAATGAGCAGTTCTTC. This encodes CATSRDSSRNEQFF. The gene calls are TRBV15 and TRBJ2-1; no clear D gene. Germline CDR1 reads LNHNV; CDR2 reads YYDKDF (reference sequence). This CDR3 region has 14 residues. V lost 0 bases and J 6 bases, leaving 9 bases between the germline ends.

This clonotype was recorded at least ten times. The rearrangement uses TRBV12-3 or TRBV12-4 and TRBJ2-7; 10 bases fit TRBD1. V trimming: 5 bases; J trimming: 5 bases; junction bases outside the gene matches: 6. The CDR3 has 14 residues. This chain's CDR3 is CASSLGQGRHEQYF. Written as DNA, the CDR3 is TGTGCCAGCAGTCTGGGACAGGGGCGACACGAGCAGTACTTC.